Detailed here is one TCR beta chain. This record belongs to a study of metastatic and nonmetastatic thyroid tumors. The overall study: From malignant and benign thyroid patients, repertoires in blood and in tumor or nodule tissue were compared.

TCRdb used MiXCR to call clones anew from the PCR reads. The profile shows around 9,000 clones, around 40% of them singletons. J lost 7 bases, V lost 5 bases, and 4 bases had no gene match. Germline V gene data show CDR1 as SGHTA and CDR2 as FQGNSA. The CDR3 is 15 amino acids. Thyroid surgery was preceded by no treatment in any patient. This receptor was obtained from a male donor with papillary thyroid cancer or a benign thyroid nodule (not recorded which). Some clones in this sample may be carry-over from other donors' samples. The chain employs TRBV7-2 and TRBJ2-1; TRBD2 agrees at 14 bases. Sequencing used tumor tissue. CDR3: CASSPGLAGANEQFF. CDR3 bases: TGTGCCAGCAGCCCGGGACTAGCGGGAGCGAATGAGCAGTTCTTC.